A selection of T cell receptor beta chains follows, all from one sample in a study of OX40 agonist ivuxolimab in advanced cancers. Assay used: immunoSEQ multiplex PCR; TCRdb lists only in-frame clones, some missing. The table lists 55,000 to 90,000 clones, 80% to 85% of them singletons. The sequenced sample was CD4+ or CD8+ T cells sorted from blood, obtained in a trial of the OX40 agonist ivuxolimab. The source is an adult with an advanced solid tumor such as melanoma, head and neck, liver or kidney cancer. CDR3s leave out the opening cysteine and the closing phenylalanine or tryptophan. D genes are given only for firm matches.

v_gene	d_gene	j_gene	CDR3aa
TRBV7-2	TRBD1	TRBJ1-4	ASSLGLSPGGGEKLF
TRBV7-2	TRBD1	TRBJ1-4	ASSLIRGSEKLF
TRBV2	NA	TRBJ2-1	ASSAGTRDYNEQF
TRBV2	NA	TRBJ2-1	ASSEAGLSYNEQF
TRBV7-2	NA	TRBJ1-5	ASSRFDGNQPQH
TRBV7-2	NA	TRBJ2-5	ASSQNSGGTQY
TRBV27	NA	TRBJ2-3	ASSLRSGSTDTQY
TRBV25-1	NA	TRBJ2-1	ASSPEIYNEQF
TRBV10-3	NA	TRBJ1-1	AISARTDTNTEAF
TRBV5-1	NA	TRBJ1-4	ASSLQSFNEKLF
TRBV7-6	NA	TRBJ1-2	ASSLGSEGSFNYGYT
TRBV30	NA	TRBJ1-2	AWGQRVKLGYGYT
TRBV18	NA	TRBJ2-7	ASSPPASAYEQY
TRBV9	NA	TRBJ2-6	ASSKAAQPYSGANVLT
TRBV9	TRBD2	TRBJ2-5	ASSFLPAGGPLETQY
TRBV27	NA	TRBJ1-6	ASCRMDGSPLH
TRBV10-1	TRBD1	TRBJ2-1	ASRSDRGNNEQF
TRBV7-2	NA	TRBJ1-2	ASSRRGVGYT
TRBV7-9	NA	TRBJ2-5	ASSLSTALETQY
TRBV28	TRBD1	TRBJ1-5	AIRQGKQPQH
TRBV7-2	TRBD2	TRBJ2-2	ASSLASGMGTGELF
TRBV7-2	NA	TRBJ2-1	ASSLSGANYNEQF
TRBV9	NA	TRBJ2-3	ASSVGTALNTDTQY
TRBV6-5	TRBD1	TRBJ1-4	ASSYRTGSEKLF
TRBV7-8	NA	TRBJ2-6	ASSLGASGANVLT
TRBV7-8	NA	TRBJ1-1	ASSLTPLEAF
TRBV27	NA	TRBJ2-7	ASSFNDFGYEQY
TRBV9	NA	TRBJ2-1	ASSLGNEQF
TRBV5-1	NA	TRBJ2-7	ASSSGLYEQY
TRBV18	NA	TRBJ2-2	ASSSDGLGTGELF
TRBV19	NA	TRBJ2-5	ASSIGGRVGETQY
TRBV2	TRBD1	TRBJ1-2	ASSQEGQNYGYT
TRBV28	NA	TRBJ1-2	ASSLLQGQKYYT
TRBV7-8	NA	TRBJ2-3	ASSLRGLLDTQY
TRBV19	NA	TRBJ1-6	ASSTYSSSYNSPLH
TRBV19	NA	TRBJ2-1	ASSSTGYNEQF
TRBV5-1	TRBD1	TRBJ1-2	ASSFVGRRGKLGYGYT
TRBV19	NA	TRBJ2-2	ASSIGGGGELF
TRBV4-1	NA	TRBJ1-5	ASSPAGVGNQPQH
TRBV5-4	TRBD1	TRBJ1-6	ASSWGGQQRNSPLH
TRBV29-1	NA	TRBJ1-2	SVDKRAGYT
TRBV11-2	NA	TRBJ2-3	ASSRNRATDTQY
TRBV27	TRBD1	TRBJ1-1	ASRGTGAKNTEAF
TRBV6-5	TRBD1	TRBJ1-3	ASHDRASGNTIY
TRBV20-1	NA	TRBJ1-4	SAPSFGKLF
TRBV5-6	TRBD1	TRBJ2-7	ASSRGQGNEQY
TRBV2	TRBD2	TRBJ2-2	ASSDSGLAGPPRGELF
TRBV2	NA	TRBJ1-3	ASSPTINPSSGNTIY
TRBV11-2	TRBD1	TRBJ2-7	ASSLYRDRVYEQY
TRBV2	NA	TRBJ1-5	ASSDRSIISPQH
TRBV6-6	NA	TRBJ1-1	ASSHHSQSEAF
TRBV7-8	TRBD1	TRBJ1-2	ASSRGTGGNYGYT
TRBV12-2	NA	TRBJ1-1	ASRIRRGRTEAF
TRBV18	TRBD1	TRBJ2-2	ASSQQGVDGELF
TRBV10-3	NA	TRBJ1-2	AISLDKGGYGYT
TRBV19	NA	TRBJ2-5	ASSSVGGGEETQY
TRBV30	TRBD1	TRBJ2-1	AWSVQGPGQF
TRBV7-9	TRBD1	TRBJ1-4	ASSFLGQGEKLF
TRBV6-1	TRBD1	TRBJ2-2	ASSVRQGNTGELF